Given below is one T cell receptor beta chain in context. Sequencing used immunoSEQ multiplex PCR; TCRdb keeps in-frame clones, though not all of them. Of around 70,000 clones detected, about 74% appear once; the ten largest clones hold approximately 23%. The data are from a study of blood T cell repertoires in COVID-19. For the study at large: Acute-phase and convalescent COVID-19 samples originated in the United States, Italy and Spain.

The specimen was peripheral blood. The TCR originated in a human donor in a cohort sampled during active COVID-19.

The CDR3 DNA is TGTGCCGTCCGGGGGGGGGCTAGCGGATACAATGAGCAGTTCTTC. This gives the protein CAVRGGASGYNEQFF. The rearrangement joins TRBV7-2 to TRBJ2-1; 8 nucleotides match TRBD2. J gave up 4 bases and V 11 bases, and 13 bases lay outside the gene matches. The germline V gene has CDR1 SGHTA and CDR2 FQGNSA. The CDR3 length is 15 residues.